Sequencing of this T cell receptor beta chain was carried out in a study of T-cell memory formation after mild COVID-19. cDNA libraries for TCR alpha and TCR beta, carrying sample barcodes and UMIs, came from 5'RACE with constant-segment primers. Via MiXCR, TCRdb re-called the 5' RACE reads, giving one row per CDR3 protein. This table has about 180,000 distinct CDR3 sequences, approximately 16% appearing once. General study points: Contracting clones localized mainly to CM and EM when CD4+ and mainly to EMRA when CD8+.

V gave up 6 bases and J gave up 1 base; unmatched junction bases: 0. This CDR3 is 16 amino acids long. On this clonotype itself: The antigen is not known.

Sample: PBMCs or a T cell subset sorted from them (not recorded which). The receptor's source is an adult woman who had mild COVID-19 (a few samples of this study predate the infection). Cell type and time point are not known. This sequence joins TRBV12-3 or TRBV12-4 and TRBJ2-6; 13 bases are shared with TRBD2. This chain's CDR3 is CASRTSGRSGANVLTF. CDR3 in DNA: TGTGCCAGCAGGACTAGCGGGAGGTCTGGGGCCAACGTCCTGACTTTC.